The T cell receptor (beta chain) under discussion was sequenced for a study of blood T cell repertoires in COVID-19. The method was immunoSEQ multiplex PCR; TCRdb's version includes in-frame clones alone and lacks a portion of them. The table lists 150,000 to 200,000 clones, about 93% of them singletons. The CDR3 is made up of 14 amino acids. V was pared by 7 bases and J by 3 bases, with 7 bases of the junction left unmatched. From germline, CDR1 is MNHEY and CDR2 SVGAGI. The origin of this receptor is a woman between 45 and 60 years old with acute or convalescent COVID-19. The source material was peripheral blood. The chain recombines TRBV6-5 with TRBJ1-2; TRBD1 aligns across 8 bases. CDR3 amino acids: CASTTTGADYGYTF. In DNA, the CDR3 is TGTGCCAGCACCACGACAGGGGCCGACTATGGCTACACCTTC.